One sample yielded the 29 T cell receptor beta chains listed below, sequenced in a study of T cells in Graves' hyperthyroidism and ophthalmopathy. Amplified regions were TCR beta CDR3 sequences from RNA transcripts. First-round RT-PCR targeting the TCR CDR3 was performed with the HTBI primer set. TCRdb itself ran the multiplex PCR reads through MiXCR, one entry per CDR3 protein. The table has 400,000 to 550,000 distinct CDR3 sequences, about 15% seen once. The specimen was blood. All receptors derive from a woman younger than 30 with Graves' hyperthyroidism.

This clonotype was counted a few times. The chain uses TRBV7-3 and TRBJ2-1; weak D call: TRBD2 (5 bases). The V gene lost 0 bases and the J gene lost 0 bases, with 6 bases spanning the gap. This CDR3 has 15 amino acids. Germline loops: CDR1 SGHTA, CDR2 FQGTGA. Written as DNA, the CDR3 is TGTGCCAGCAGCTTAACACTAGACTCCTACAATGAGCAGTTCTTC. This translates into CASSLTLDSYNEQFF.

The rearrangement joins TRBV2 to TRBJ2-3; 7 bases fit TRBD2. Trimming removed 3 bases from V and 2 bases from J; junction bases left unmatched: 11. The length of the CDR3 is 17 residues. CDR1 SNHLY and CDR2 FYNNEI come from the germline V gene. This chain's CDR3 is CASSDGPERGNTDTQYF. CDR3 DNA: TGTGCCAGCAGTGACGGGCCCGAGCGGGGAAACACAGATACGCAGTATTTT.

J is TRBJ1-2 and V is TRBV25-1; D gene uncertain. Germline V CDR1 and CDR2: MGHDK, SYGVNS. The CDR3 loop spans 15 amino acids. Trimming shortened V by 2 bases and J by 0 bases, and 10 bases separated the two germline ends. The CDR3 DNA is TGTGCCAGCAGTGAAGCCCAGCGTTCTAACTATGGCTACACCTTC. It is translated as CASSEAQRSNYGYTF.

The genes are TRBV20-1 and TRBJ2-2, with D perhaps TRBD1 or TRBD2 (5 bases each). The CDR3 length is 14 residues. Looked up from germline, CDR1 is DFQATT and CDR2 is SNEGSKA (reference sequence). With 7 bases removed from V and 4 bases from J, the gap between germline ends came to 16 bases. The CDR3 spells CSVYGGVGTGELFF. In DNA, the CDR3 is TGCAGTGTGTATGGGGGAGTAGGCACCGGGGAGCTGTTTTTT.

This clonotype has just a few counts. The rearrangement uses TRBV4-1 and TRBJ2-1; 7 nucleotides align to TRBD2. Germline values: CDR1 MGHRA, CDR2 YSYEKL. V shed 8 bases and J 7 bases; nucleotides not matched to a gene: 20. CDR3 length: 17 residues. The CDR3 loop is CASSEAEGGPGRNEQFF. CDR3 bases: TGCGCCAGCTCCGAGGCAGAGGGAGGGCCCGGGAGGAATGAGCAGTTCTTC.

V is TRBV28 and J is TRBJ1-6; D gene unclear. Trimming stripped 3 bases from V and 8 bases from J, with 5 bases between. Per germline, CDR1 MDHEN and CDR2 SYDVKM. This CDR3 is built from 12 residues. The CDR3: CASSFLDSPLHF. DNA for the CDR3: TGTGCCAGCAGTTTTCTGGATTCACCCCTCCACTTT.

This clonotype was seen ten or more times. The J gene is TRBJ2-7, the V gene TRBV20-1; 10 nucleotides align to TRBD2. In germline, CDR1 is DFQATT, CDR2 SNEGSKA (reference sequence). V shed 5 bases and J 2 bases; nucleotides not matched to a gene: 9. This CDR3 is 15 amino acids long. As DNA, the CDR3 is TGCAGTGCTCGCGGCATAGCGGGAGGACCCTACGAGCAGTACTTC. The encoded protein is CSARGIAGGPYEQYF.

This clonotype was counted ten times or more. This sequence joins TRBV7-6 and TRBJ1-1; no firm D call. The germline gives CDR1 SGHVS, CDR2 FNYEAQ. With 2 bases removed from V and 0 bases from J, the gap between germline ends came to 13 bases. The CDR3 contains 16 residues. CDR3 sequence reads: CASSLNMGTLNTEAFF. The CDR3 bases are TGTGCCAGCAGCTTAAATATGGGAACCTTGAACACTGAAGCTTTCTTT.

The sample holds many counts of this clonotype. The chain combines TRBV15 with TRBJ1-2; D might be TRBD1 (6 bases). The V and J ends lost 5 bases and 3 bases respectively, with 22 bases between them. Germline lookup yields CDR1 LNHNV and CDR2 YYDKDF (reference sequence). This CDR3 is built from 17 residues. The CDR3, as DNA: TGTGCCACCAGCGGCGGGGGGGCAGGGTCAAATGACTATGGCTACACCTTC. It is translated as CATSGGGAGSNDYGYTF.

This clonotype was counted ten times or more. The CDR3 nucleotides read TGTGCCAGTAGTGACGAGCGGGTCAGCACAGATACGCAGTATTTT. Translation gives CASSDERVSTDTQYF. This sequence joins TRBV19 and TRBJ2-3; tentative D call: TRBD2 (6 bases). The CDR3 sequence is 15 residues long. Per germline, CDR1 LNHDA and CDR2 SQIVND (reference sequence). The germline V and J ends were trimmed by 5 bases and 0 bases, with 12 bases remaining between them.

This clonotype was seen at least ten times. This chain links TRBV28 with TRBJ2-3; D might be TRBD1 (5 bases). The CDR3 spans 16 residues. CDR1 MDHEN and CDR2 SYDVKM come from the germline V gene. V lost 6 bases, J lost 0 bases, and 16 bases lay in between. DNA for the CDR3: TGTGCCAGCAGCCCTTCGGACAAAACTAGCACAGATACGCAGTATTTT. Translating it yields CASSPSDKTSTDTQYF. The whole variable domain, filled in from reference TRBV28 and TRBJ2-3, reads DVKVTQSSRYLVKRTGEKVFLECVQDMDHENMFWYRQDPGLGLRLIYFSYDVKMKEKGDIPEGYSVSREKKERFSLILESASTNQTSMYLCASSPSDKTSTDTQYFGPGTRLTVL.

This clonotype was recorded a few times. The J gene is TRBJ2-2, the V gene TRBV4-1; D gene uncertain. The CDR3 consists of 16 residues. V lost 2 bases to trimming and J lost 1 base, with 11 bases between them. Germline loops: CDR1 MGHRA, CDR2 YSYEKL. The CDR3, as DNA: TGCGCCAGCAGCCAAAGGGTGGGCCTGAACACCGGGGAGCTGTTTTTT. It is translated as CASSQRVGLNTGELFF.

In its sample, this clonotype was seen many times. The CDR3 sequence is CASTYSSFAGELFF. The CDR3 nucleotides are TGTGCCAGCACTTACAGTTCCTTCGCCGGGGAGCTGTTTTTT. The chain has TRBV2 and TRBJ2-2; D is undetermined. The CDR3 runs to 14 residues. Trimming shortened V by 7 bases and J by 6 bases, and 15 bases separated the two germline ends. Germline assignment: CDR1 SNHLY and CDR2 FYNNEI.

The V and J genes are TRBV7-6 and TRBJ2-1; 16 nucleotides align to TRBD2. The CDR3 sequence is 15 residues long. Trimming at V came to 5 bases and at J to 6 bases, leaving 1 base not matched to a gene. Germline loops: CDR1 SGHVS, CDR2 FNYEAQ. CDR3 sequence reads: CASSGTSGRANEQFF. CDR3 coding DNA: TGTGCCAGCAGCGGGACTAGCGGGAGGGCCAATGAGCAGTTCTTC.

The CDR3 DNA reads TGTGCCATCAAGCGCTCCCCGGGCTCCTACAATGAGCAGTTCTTC. It is translated as CAIKRSPGSYNEQFF. The chain couples TRBV10-3 to TRBJ2-1; D gene ambiguous. The CDR3 is 15 residues long. Per germline, CDR1 ENHRY and CDR2 SYGVKD. V gave up 7 bases and J gave up 0 bases, with 13 bases separating them.

CDR3 protein: CASSGGWDSNTEAFF. CDR3 nucleotides: TGTGCCAGTAGTGGGGGGTGGGACAGTAACACTGAAGCTTTCTTT. The chain carries TRBV19 and TRBJ1-1; 7 bases match TRBD1. The V and J ends lost 5 bases and 2 bases, in that order; junction bases with no gene match: 8. This CDR3 region has 15 residues. Germline CDR1 is LNHDA and CDR2 is SQIVND (reference sequence).

This clonotype was detected only a few times. V usage is TRBV18 and J usage is TRBJ2-1; D possibly corresponds to TRBD2 (6 bases). V lost 3 bases to trimming and J lost 5 bases, with 17 bases between them. The germline CDR1 and CDR2 sequences are KGHSH and LQKENI. This CDR3 region has 16 residues. CDR3 sequence reads: CASSPPLARGNNEQFF. The CDR3 DNA sequence: TGTGCCAGCTCACCCCCACTAGCACGTGGCAACAATGAGCAGTTCTTC.

This clonotype was seen more than once but under ten times. The chain links TRBV19 to TRBJ1-1, with 7 bases identical to TRBD1. Trimming took 5 bases from V and 1 from J; bases not matched to a gene: 7. The CDR3 extends over 15 amino acids. The germline V gene has CDR1 LNHDA and CDR2 SQIVND (reference sequence). The CDR3 loop reads CASSRPDRSNTEAFF. Written as DNA, the CDR3 is TGTGCCAGTAGTCGCCCGGACAGGTCGAACACTGAAGCTTTCTTT.

This clonotype was seen many times. This chain joins TRBV12-3 or TRBV12-4 and TRBJ2-2; 7 bases fit TRBD1. With 6 bases clipped from V and 0 bases from J, the junction kept 4 bases outside the gene matches. The CDR3 sequence is 15 residues long. The CDR3 sequence is CASRPGTANTGELFF. The CDR3 DNA reads TGTGCCAGCAGACCCGGGACAGCGAACACCGGGGAGCTGTTTTTT.

In this sample, this clonotype turned up many times. The chain couples TRBV10-3 to TRBJ2-3; the D gene is possibly TRBD2 (6 bases). Germline assignment: CDR1 ENHRY and CDR2 SYGVKD. Trimming stripped 0 bases from V and 5 bases from J, with 9 bases between. The CDR3 is made up of 14 amino acids. CDR3 region: CAISESWTIDTQYF. CDR3 sequence (DNA): TGTGCCATCAGTGAGTCTTGGACTATAGATACGCAGTATTTT.

This clonotype has only a few counts. The chain uses TRBV9 and TRBJ2-3; D might be TRBD2 (6 bases). V was cut by 0 bases and J by 1 base, with 12 bases left in between. The germline gives CDR1 SGDLS, CDR2 YYNGEE. CDR3 length equals 16 residues. The DNA for the CDR3 is TGTGCCAGCAGCGTAGGGGCTAGCGCGGGCACAGATACGCAGTATTTT. Translated, it gives CASSVGASAGTDTQYF. Complete variable domain (other parts from reference TRBV9 and TRBJ2-3): DSGVTQTPKHLITATGQRVTLRCSPRSGDLSVYWYQQSLDQGLQFLIQYYNGEERAKGNILERFSAQQFPDLHSELNLSSLELGDSALYFCASSVGASAGTDTQYFGPGTRLTVL.

This clonotype was seen ten or more times. The V call is TRBV11-3, the J call TRBJ2-2; TRBD2 is a possible D gene (6 bases). The CDR3 runs to 16 residues. The V gene lost 5 bases and the J gene lost 0 bases, with 13 bases spanning the gap. Germline V CDR1 and CDR2: SGHNT, YENEEA. This chain's CDR3 is CASSPRDSANTGELFF. The CDR3 DNA is TGTGCCAGCAGCCCTCGGGACTCCGCGAACACCGGGGAGCTGTTTTTT.

This clonotype was observed a single time. A read error may be the cause here, since a much bigger clone is one base away. No conserved phenylalanine or tryptophan is present at the end of the CDR3, so a read error is the likely explanation. The rearrangement links TRBV11-2 to TRBJ2-7; TRBD2 agrees at 7 bases. The CDR3 loop spans 16 amino acids. Germline trimming cut 6 bases from V and 4 bases from J; bases unmatched to any gene: 15. Germline assignment: CDR1 SGHAT and CDR2 FQNNGV. CDR3 residues: CASRAIRGGSGYEQYL. CDR3 coding DNA: TGTGCCAGCAGAGCAATCCGTGGCGGGAGTGGGTACGAGCAGTACCTC.

This clonotype was counted only a few times. CDR3 loop: CASSWGLAGEAETQYF. The CDR3 DNA sequence: TGCGCCAGCAGCTGGGGACTAGCGGGAGAGGCAGAGACCCAGTACTTC. The chain links TRBV5-1 to TRBJ2-5; 14 bases are shared with TRBD2. Germline CDR1 and CDR2: SGHRS and YFSETQ. This CDR3 is built from 16 residues. V dropped 3 bases and J dropped 4; count of bases not matched to a gene: 5.

This clonotype was detected ten times or more. This chain links TRBV7-2 with TRBJ1-5; a possible D gene is TRBD1 (5 bases). Per germline, CDR1 SGHTA and CDR2 FQGNSA. Trimming removed 5 bases at V and 4 bases at J, with 15 bases between. The CDR3 has 15 amino acids. CDR3 DNA sequence: TGTGCCAGCAGCAGGGGATGGGCGGATAATCAGCCCCAGCATTTT. As protein: CASSRGWADNQPQHF.

This clonotype was seen many times. The chain combines TRBV19 with TRBJ2-5; possible D gene TRBD2, 6 bases. The CDR3 covers 14 residues. CDR1 and CDR2 from the germline V gene are LNHDA and SQIVND (reference sequence). Trimming cost V 6 bases and J 1 base, with 12 bases left between them. This CDR3 is CASRRHGSQETQYF. Written as DNA, the CDR3 is TGTGCCAGTAGACGACACGGGAGCCAAGAGACCCAGTACTTC.

This clonotype turned up a few times. V and J are TRBV27 and TRBJ1-2, with 8 nucleotides matching TRBD1. Germline loops: CDR1 MNHEY, CDR2 SMNVEV (reference sequence). With V trimmed by 6 bases and J by 3 bases, 9 bases remained unmatched. The CDR3 extends over 15 amino acids. CDR3 protein: CASSPLPTGDYGYTF. The CDR3 DNA sequence: TGTGCCAGCAGCCCCCTCCCGACAGGGGACTATGGCTACACCTTC.

This clonotype was detected only a few times. A junction end diverges from the germline sequence, so it may reflect a read error. The gene calls are TRBV7-7 and TRBJ2-7, with TRBD2 matching over 7 bases. The CDR3 is made up of 15 amino acids. In germline, CDR1 is SSHAT, CDR2 FNYEAQ (reference sequence). The CDR3 region has the DNA TGTGCTAGCAGCCCAGATACGGGGGGTGGATACGAGCAGTACTTC. Translation: CASSPDTGGGYEQYF.

This clonotype came up many times. The genes are TRBV27 and TRBJ2-7; D may be TRBD2 (5 bases). Germline CDR1 reads MNHEY; CDR2 reads SMNVEV (reference sequence). The CDR3 extends over 14 amino acids. Trimming stripped 2 bases from V and 1 base from J, with 9 bases between. CDR3 residues: CASSLGRDSYEQYV. The DNA for the CDR3 is TGTGCCAGCAGTTTAGGCCGGGATTCCTACGAGCAGTACGTC.